These 16 T cell receptor beta chains originate from one sample sequenced in a study of shared clonotypes between healthy human individuals. Clones were sequenced by immunoSEQ multiplex PCR, and TCRdb holds only the in-frame ones, with some missing. The sample yields around 2.3 million clones, approximately 96% seen once. Specimen: naive CD4+ T cells sorted from blood. Regarding subset: CD45RA+ positively selected. Receptors originate from a young man in good health.

The gene calls are TRBV7-9 and TRBJ2-7, with TRBD1 matching 8 bases. Germline V gives CDR1 SEHNR, CDR2 FQNEAQ (reference sequence). CDR3 size: 14 residues. J gave up 2 bases and V 3 bases, and 3 bases lay outside the gene matches. CDR3 nucleotide sequence: TGTGCCAGCAGCTTCTTGGACAGGGCCTACGAGCAGTACTTC. Translation gives CASSFLDRAYEQYF.

Only a few counts were recorded for this clone. The genes are TRBV2 and TRBJ1-2; the D is unclear. V lost 6 bases, J lost 7 bases, and 18 bases lay in between. This CDR3 contains 14 residues. Germline V gives CDR1 SNHLY, CDR2 FYNNEI. In nucleotides, the CDR3 is TGTGCCAGCAGCGAACAGTCAGTGGTTGGTGGCTACACCTTC. Amino acid sequence: CASSEQSVVGGYTF.

This sequence joins TRBV29-1 and TRBJ2-1, with a weak D call TRBD1 (8 bases). V gave up 6 bases and J gave up 1 base, with 16 bases separating them. The germline gives CDR1 SQVTM, CDR2 ANQGSEA. The CDR3 totals 15 residues. CDR3 protein: CSVGGDRSSYNEQFF. The CDR3 nucleotides are TGCAGCGTGGGGGGGGACAGGAGTTCCTACAATGAGCAGTTCTTC.

CDR3 loop: CASSFREEYNEQFF. CDR3 DNA: TGTGCCAGCAGTTTCCGGGAAGAATACAATGAGCAGTTCTTC. The chain combines TRBV27 with TRBJ2-1, with a tentative D call TRBD2 (5 bases). The CDR3 contains 14 residues. In germline, CDR1 is MNHEY, CDR2 SMNVEV (reference sequence). Deletions cut 3 bases from V and 4 bases from J, with 10 bases between.

The chain has TRBV10-3 and TRBJ2-3, with D maybe TRBD1 (5 bases). V was shortened by 5 bases and J by 3 bases, with 9 bases between the two germline ends. The CDR3 runs to 13 residues. CDR1 ENHRY and CDR2 SYGVKD come from the germline V gene. The CDR3 coding sequence is TGTGCCATCAGTTGGGCAGGGACAGATACGCAGTATTTT. This sequence encodes CAISWAGTDTQYF.

CDR3: CAITGNREQYF. CDR3 bases: TGTGCCATTACAGGGAATCGGGAGCAGTACTTC. The rearrangement links TRBV19 to TRBJ2-7; D may be TRBD1 (6 bases). CDR1 LNHDA and CDR2 SQIVND come from the germline V gene (reference sequence). The CDR3 runs to 11 residues. V was clipped by 10 bases and J by 7 bases, with 14 bases between them.

The chain uses TRBV9 and TRBJ2-3; TRBD1 aligns across 7 bases. Germline-derived CDR1 and CDR2 are SGDLS and YYNGEE. The CDR3 extends over 15 amino acids. V shed 3 bases and J 0 bases; nucleotides not matched to a gene: 4. This CDR3 reads CASSAQGFSTDTQYF. In DNA, the CDR3 is TGTGCCAGCAGCGCACAGGGGTTCAGCACAGATACGCAGTATTTT.

This clone was counted once. V and J are TRBV10-2 and TRBJ2-4; the D is unclear. Germline V gene sequence: CDR1 WSHSY, CDR2 SAAADI. V lost 4 bases to trimming and J lost 8 bases, with 12 bases between them. The CDR3 length is 13 residues. CDR3 coding DNA: TGCGCCAGCAGTGTAATGGGCGGATACATTCAGTACTTC. This codes for CASSVMGGYIQYF.

V gene TRBV7-2 combines with J gene TRBJ1-4; D not certain. CDR3 length: 14 amino acids. CDR1 is SGHTA and CDR2 is FQGNSA in the germline V gene. Trimming took off 1 base at V and 3 bases at J, with 6 bases between the two ends. The DNA of the CDR3 is TGTGCCAGCAGCTTAGGGATTGCTAATGAAAAACTGTTTTTT. Translating it yields CASSLGIANEKLFF.

V gene TRBV11-3 combines with J gene TRBJ2-1, with TRBD2 matching over 7 bases. The V gene's germline CDR1 is SGHNT and CDR2 YENEEA. V shed 5 bases, J shed 8 bases, and the junction held 12 bases outside the gene matches. CDR3 length equals 15 residues. DNA for the CDR3: TGTGCCAGCAGCCCGGGCGACGGCGGGAGCTATGAGCAGTTCTTC. Its translation is CASSPGDGGSYEQFF. Based on the CDR3 plus reference TRBV11-3 and TRBJ2-1, the full variable domain is EAGVVQSPRYKIIEKKQPVAFWCNPISGHNTLYWYLQNLGQGPELLIRYENEEAVDDSQLPKDRFSAERLKGVDSTLKIQPAELGDSAVYLCASSPGDGGSYEQFFGPGTRLTVL.

This chain joins TRBV29-1 and TRBJ2-2; D remains unclear. Germline V gene sequence: CDR1 SQVTM, CDR2 ANQGSEA. CDR3 length: 12 amino acids. The CDR3 nucleotides read TGCAGTCACGATTCAAACACCGGGGAGCTGTTTTTT. It codes for CSHDSNTGELFF.

This rearrangement joins TRBV30 to TRBJ2-7; 7 bases are a match to TRBD2. This CDR3 is built from 13 residues. In germline, CDR1 is GTSNPN, CDR2 SVGIG (reference sequence). V gave up 1 base and J gave up 5 bases; unmatched junction bases: 5. CDR3 nucleotide sequence: TGTGCCTGGAGTGGGACTAGTATCGACGAGCAGTACTTC. It specifies CAWSGTSIDEQYF.

This chain links TRBV19 with TRBJ1-6; no firm D call. CDR3 size: 14 residues. Germline CDR1 is LNHDA and CDR2 is SQIVND (reference sequence). V dropped 9 bases and J dropped 8 bases, with 17 bases sitting between them. The CDR3 protein is CASRAEGTHSPLHF. CDR3 bases: TGTGCCAGCCGGGCGGAGGGAACGCATTCACCCCTCCACTTT.

The gene calls are TRBV27 and TRBJ2-1; D might be TRBD2 (6 bases). The CDR3 is 14 residues long. Trimming pared 7 bases from V and 4 bases from J, leaving 14 bases between. CDR1 and CDR2 from the germline V gene are MNHEY and SMNVEV (reference sequence). The CDR3 DNA follows: TGTGCCAGCACGCCGGCGGGGCGGTACAATGAGCAGTTCTTC. Encoded protein: CASTPAGRYNEQFF.

The chain carries TRBV27 and TRBJ1-1; no clear D. The V end lost 4 bases, the J end lost 0 bases, and 6 bases lay between the germline ends. The CDR3 has 13 amino acids. Germline V gene data show CDR1 as MNHEY and CDR2 as SMNVEV (reference sequence). The CDR3 nucleotides are TGTGCCAGCAGTTACAAATTGAACACTGAAGCTTTCTTT. Amino acid sequence: CASSYKLNTEAFF.

The chain joins TRBV5-1 to TRBJ1-6, with D unclear. Between the trimmed V and J ends, which lost 4 bases and 8 bases, there was a span of 10 bases. Germline V gives CDR1 SGHRS, CDR2 YFSETQ. The CDR3 is 13 amino acids. The chain's CDR3 is CASSIKADSPLHF. CDR3 in DNA: TGCGCCAGCAGCATTAAAGCGGATTCACCCCTCCACTTT.